This T cell receptor beta chain was recovered during a study of resident and recirculating memory T cells in vitiligo. Overall study context: Each patient gave two lesional and two nonlesional epidermal shave biopsies, plus PBMCs.

Germline V gene sequence: CDR1 SGHKS, CDR2 YYEKEE (reference sequence). The CDR3 totals 15 residues. Between the trimmed V and J ends, which lost 6 bases and 5 bases, there was a span of 18 bases. No patient showed confetti depigmentation, a clinical sign of active disease. The repertoire was sequenced with immunoSEQ multiplex PCR; TCRdb's copy has only in-frame clones and lacks some. The sample yields about 45,000 clones, 85% to 95% seen once. The genes are TRBV5-5 and TRBJ2-1; D is possibly TRBD2 (5 bases). The TCR was taken from a male donor with vitiligo. Sequenced input: blood. CDR3 residues: CASTRTIYGDNEQFF. CDR3 DNA: TGTGCCAGCACCAGGACCATTTACGGGGACAATGAGCAGTTCTTC.